This record concerns one T cell receptor beta chain sequence. There is no known antigen for this receptor. The input lacks base qualities; no much larger clone sits a single base away. This specimen comes from a study of blood T cells in healthy people across ages (dated by TCRdb to the mid-2010s). In terms of the full investigation: In model experiments, template switching captured roughly one uniquely barcoded TCR beta cDNA molecule for every two T cells. The donors were split into four age groups: young (average 16 years), middle-aged (roughly 39), aged (about 62) and long-lived (over 75). To avoid experimental bias, donors of different ages were spread randomly across the sequencing lanes. To track age-related changes in TCR beta repertoire diversity, the study relied on deep sequencing normalized with unique cDNA molecular identifiers. The study analyzed two additional independent replicas of 1 million unique cDNA reads from the same blood draw for two donors, one aged 18 to 30 and one aged 80 or older.

Systemically healthy Caucasian individuals from Russia, some 40 in total and aged about 6 to 90 years, were included as donors. Each donor gave 8 to 10 milliliters of peripheral blood, collected into EDTA-treated Vacutainer tubes. Ficoll-Paque density-gradient centrifugation was used to isolate PBMCs, with at least 6.5 million obtained per sample. Total RNA was extracted from PBMCs with Trizol reagent, with at least 5 micrograms obtained per sample. For every donor, an aliquot of PBMCs went through flow cytometry to measure the percentages of naive CD45RAhigh/CD27high T cells. Library prep was done by 5' RACE. Instrument used: Illumina HiSeq 2500. A second roughly 6 to 12 cycle PCR used a sample-barcoded 5' primer and a J-beta primer mix. Each TCR beta cDNA molecule received a unique molecular identifier from a template-switch 5' adaptor carrying 12 random nucleotides. Each sample yielded at least 3 million CDR3-containing paired-end reads. All of the RNA was converted into first-strand cDNA using the Mint cDNA synthesis kit, with a TRBC-specific oligonucleotide serving as the primer. Following uracil-DNA glycosylase treatment, all cDNA underwent a first 18-cycle PCR with the universal primers M1SS and BC2_uni_R. The paper's processing steps were these. For normalization, 1 million high-quality reads, each with a distinct molecular identifier, were randomly selected from each sample. Instead of being binned into consensus sequences, reads with shared molecular identifiers were discarded. MiTCR, set to a Q25 quality threshold and the strictest error-elimination algorithm, was used for CDR3 identification, clonotype clustering and error correction. A nonparametric unseen species model with Euler transformation was used to estimate lower-bound total TCR beta diversity. Through fastp at Q25 and MiXCR, TCRdb rebuilt clones from the public reads, retaining in-frame beta chains. Entries that share a CDR3 protein sequence are merged under the most common genes and DNA. The V and J calls were not made by the authors but by TCRdb's processing. The sample table shows roughly 680,000 distinct CDR3 sequences, and roughly 21% are seen once. The ten biggest clones cover 3.5% to 4% of the sample.

Broad study findings and their caveats: The CMV infection status of donors was not known, potentially confounding age-related changes in expanded clonotypes. Compared with the aged group, the long-lived group had more naive CD4+ T cells, fewer expanded clones and increased TCR diversity, suggesting age selection. Observed TCR beta diversity per million T cells fell roughly linearly with age, and a significant reduction was already apparent by age around 36. Estimates of total diversity based on one million sequenced T cells were considered lower bounds and underestimates. Bulk unsorted PBMC profiling prevented conclusive comparison of naive and antigen-experienced compartments. The percentage of naive T cells measured by flow cytometry correlated strongly with observed TCR beta diversity.

The sequenced material came from blood. The receptor comes from a man aged 70-80 years in good health.

CDR3 reads: CASSVSPHFYEQYF. The DNA is TGTGCCAGCAGCGTATCCCCTCACTTTTACGAGCAGTACTTC. The chain was built from TRBV9 and TRBJ2-5, with the identity of the D gene unclear. The J call is doubtful: the DNA matches TRBJ2-7 better. Spanning cysteine to phenylalanine, the CDR3 consists of 14 amino acids. Only the CDR3 part of the read is kept: 42 bases, read in frame from the first base. CDR1 SGDLS and CDR2 YYNGEE are derived from the germline V gene.